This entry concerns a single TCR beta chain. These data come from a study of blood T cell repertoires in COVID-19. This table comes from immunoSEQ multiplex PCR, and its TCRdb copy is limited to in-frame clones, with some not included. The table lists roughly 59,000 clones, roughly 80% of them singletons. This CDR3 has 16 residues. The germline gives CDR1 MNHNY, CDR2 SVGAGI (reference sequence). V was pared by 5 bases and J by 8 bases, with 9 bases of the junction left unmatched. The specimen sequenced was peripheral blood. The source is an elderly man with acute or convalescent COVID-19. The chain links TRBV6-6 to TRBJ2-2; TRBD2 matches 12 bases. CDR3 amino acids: CASSAGLAGSSGELFF. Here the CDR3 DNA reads TGTGCCAGCAGTGCCGGACTAGCGGGATCGTCGGGGGAGCTGTTTTTT.